Below are 29 T cell receptor beta chains sequenced from a single sample in a study of PD-1 blockade in classical Hodgkin lymphoma (dated by TCRdb to about 2020). The sample's time point label, in plain terms: cycle 2 day 1 (C2D1) of nivolumab. Every trial patient had relapsed after autologous stem cell transplantation, and cohorts A, B and C differed in prior brentuximab vedotin exposure. The method behind the library was the immunoSEQ multiplex PCR assay. TCRdb's version of the immuneACCESS table is confined to in-frame rearrangements and falls short of the full clone set. An unresolved V gene accounts for under half of the shortfall where checked; the remainder is of unknown origin. This sample gives about 93,000 clones in total; 81% of them show up just once. Roughly 16% of the sample is in the top ten clones. The material was peripheral blood mononuclear cells (PBMCs), obtained before the second cycle of nivolumab. These receptors came from a human donor with classical Hodgkin lymphoma.

The chain recombines TRBV6-6 with TRBJ2-2, with a tentative D call TRBD1 (6 bases). With 8 bases removed from V and 1 base from J, the gap between germline ends came to 8 bases. Germline loops: CDR1 MNHNY, CDR2 SVGAGI (reference sequence). This CDR3 region has 13 residues. CDR3 region: CASGQWNTGELFF. In DNA form, the CDR3 reads TGTGCCAGCGGACAGTGGAACACCGGGGAGCTGTTTTTT.

The chain uses TRBV6-6 and TRBJ2-6; D could derive from TRBD1 or TRBD2 (5 bases each). The V gene lost 6 bases and the J gene lost 2 bases, with 11 bases spanning the gap. This CDR3 contains 15 residues. The V gene's germline CDR1 is MNHNY and CDR2 SVGAGI (reference sequence). Here the CDR3 DNA reads TGTGCCAGCAGCCGGGACGAGGCTGGGGCCAACGTCCTGACTTTC. The encoded protein is CASSRDEAGANVLTF.

The V and J genes are TRBV7-8 and TRBJ2-3; D remains unclear. The ends were cut back, 5 bases at V and 1 base at J, with 7 bases in the middle. Looked up from germline, CDR1 is SGHVS and CDR2 is FQNEAQ. This CDR3 comprises 13 residues. As DNA, the CDR3 is TGTGCCAGCAGCATACTACGCACAGATACGCAGTATTTT. Translation: CASSILRTDTQYF. Looking up the rest from reference TRBV7-8 and TRBJ2-3 gives the full variable domain: GAGVSQSPRYKVAKRGQDVALRCDPISGHVSLFWYQQALGQGPEFLTYFQNEAQLDKSGLPSDRFFAERPEGSVSTLKIQRTQQEDSAVYLCASSILRTDTQYFGPGTRLTVL.

Only one count was recorded for this clone. The chain couples TRBV6-5 to TRBJ2-1; tentative D call: TRBD2 (5 bases). Germline V gives CDR1 MNHEY, CDR2 SVGAGI. The CDR3 is 13 amino acids. V was clipped by 2 bases and J by 10 bases, with 12 bases between them. Here the CDR3 DNA reads TGTGCCAGCAGTTACAACGCTAGAGGGGAGCAGTTCTTC. Translating gives CASSYNARGEQFF.

The chain couples TRBV18 to TRBJ2-7; TRBD1 matches at 8 bases. This CDR3 contains 17 residues. V lost 3 bases and J lost 6; bases outside the gene matches: 16. Germline lookup yields CDR1 KGHSH and CDR2 LQKENI. The CDR3 here is CASSPPVIQGAPREQYF. As DNA, the CDR3 is TGTGCCAGCTCACCGCCGGTGATCCAGGGGGCCCCGCGCGAGCAGTACTTC.

A single count supports this clone. The genes are TRBV6-6 and TRBJ2-3; TRBD1 agrees at 7 bases. Trimming removed 0 bases from V and 1 base from J; junction bases left unmatched: 4. Looked up from germline, CDR1 is MNHNY and CDR2 is SVGAGI (reference sequence). The CDR3 spans 16 residues. CDR3 protein: CASSYSSGQGTDTQYF. As DNA, the CDR3 is TGTGCCAGCAGTTACTCGTCCGGACAGGGCACAGATACGCAGTATTTT.

This chain connects TRBV2 to TRBJ2-7; D is perhaps TRBD2 (5 bases). This CDR3 comprises 13 residues. V lost 8 bases and J 5 bases, leaving 16 bases between the germline ends. Germline V lookup: CDR1 SNHLY, CDR2 FYNNEI. This chain's CDR3 is CASVFLAPNEQYF. DNA of the CDR3: TGTGCCAGCGTTTTTCTAGCTCCCAACGAGCAGTACTTC.

This clone was seen at least ten times. V gene TRBV7-3 combines with J gene TRBJ2-7; a possible D gene is TRBD1 (5 bases). V was clipped by 5 bases and J by 3 bases, with 17 bases between them. Germline CDR1 is SGHTA and CDR2 is FQGTGA. The CDR3 sequence is 15 residues long. The CDR3 coding sequence is TGTGCCAGCAGCCGCGACCTGACAGATGTCTACGAGCAGTACTTC. Its translation is CASSRDLTDVYEQYF.

The chain joins TRBV4-3 to TRBJ1-1, with a tentative D call TRBD1 (5 bases). The length of the CDR3 is 18 residues. Germline V gives CDR1 LGHNA, CDR2 YSLEER. V gave up 0 bases and J gave up 8 bases, with 25 bases separating them. The CDR3, as DNA: TGCGCCAGCAGCCAAGAGGTTGCGACAGCCAGAAGTAAGGGGGAAGCTTTCTTT. This gives the protein CASSQEVATARSKGEAFF.

The chain couples TRBV20-1 to TRBJ1-4, with D maybe TRBD1 (6 bases). CDR3 length: 11 amino acids. V was trimmed by 3 bases and J by 8 bases, leaving 7 bases between them. CDR1 is DFQATT and CDR2 is SNEGSKA in the germline V gene (reference sequence). The CDR3 sequence: CSASGQEKLFF. The DNA for the CDR3 is TGCAGTGCTAGTGGACAGGAAAAACTGTTTTTT.

The chain joins TRBV6-4 to TRBJ2-7; D is unclear. Germline values: CDR1 MRHNA, CDR2 SNTAGT. The ends were cut back, 10 bases at V and 7 bases at J, with 11 bases in the middle. The CDR3 loop spans 10 amino acids. The chain's CDR3 is CANVLCEQYF. CDR3 nucleotides: TGTGCCAACGTGCTTTGTGAGCAGTACTTC.

This clone has only one observation. The chain carries TRBV5-4 and TRBJ2-2, with D uncertain. The CDR3 runs to 14 residues. CDR1 is SGHNT and CDR2 is YYREEE in the germline V gene (reference sequence). Trimming took off 4 bases at V and 0 bases at J, with 7 bases between the two ends. The CDR3: CASSTVPNTGELFF. The CDR3 DNA reads TGTGCCAGCAGCACCGTCCCGAACACCGGGGAGCTGTTTTTT.

The chain has TRBV30 and TRBJ1-5, with D uncertain. Germline V gene lookup returns CDR1 GTSNPN and CDR2 SVGIG (reference sequence). The CDR3 has 12 amino acids. V was trimmed by 2 bases and J by 3 bases, leaving 5 bases between them. DNA of the CDR3: TGTGCCTGGAGTCCCAACAATCAGCCCCAGCATTTT. Protein sequence: CAWSPNNQPQHF.

The chain links TRBV25-1 to TRBJ2-3, with unresolved D. Germline V CDR1 and CDR2: MGHDK, SYGVNS. This CDR3 has 13 amino acids. Deletions cut 7 bases from V and 0 bases from J, with 8 bases between. CDR3 amino acids: CASIGASTDTQYF. The DNA of the CDR3 is TGTGCCAGCATTGGAGCTAGCACAGATACGCAGTATTTT. The full variable domain, with the rest looked up from reference TRBV25-1 and TRBJ2-3, is EADIYQTPRYLVIGTGKKITLECSQTMGHDKMYWYQQDPGMELHLIHYSYGVNSTEKGDLSSESTVSRIRTEHFPLTLESARPSHTSQYLCASIGASTDTQYFGPGTRLTVL.

The CDR3 sequence: CASSFRGLGGYNEQFF. The CDR3 bases are TGTGCCAGCAGCTTCAGGGGGCTTGGGGGCTACAATGAGCAGTTCTTC. The chain couples TRBV27 to TRBJ2-1; 8 positions agree with TRBD1. Germline CDR1 and CDR2: MNHEY and SMNVEV (reference sequence). The CDR3 totals 16 residues. V dropped 6 bases and J dropped 3; count of bases not matched to a gene: 10.

The CDR3 sequence is CASSLGYTDTQYF. CDR3 in DNA: TGTGCCAGCAGCTTGGGCTACACAGATACGCAGTATTTT. The chain recombines TRBV7-2 with TRBJ2-3; D uncertain. Per germline, CDR1 SGHTA and CDR2 FQGNSA. CDR3 length: 13 amino acids. Trimming cost V 3 bases and J 2 bases, with 6 bases left between them.

This chain uses TRBV6-5 with TRBJ1-4; D is possibly TRBD1 (5 bases). The CDR3 extends over 13 amino acids. V lost 0 bases and J lost 14, with 13 bases in between. Germline-derived CDR1 and CDR2 are MNHEY and SVGAGI. CDR3 sequence (DNA): TGTGCCAGCAGTTACTCAGCAGGGCTGGGCCTGTTTTTT. It translates to CASSYSAGLGLFF.

V and J are TRBV18 and TRBJ1-5; D call uncertain. V lost 8 bases, J lost 4 bases, and 9 bases lay in between. The CDR3 is made up of 12 amino acids. Per germline, CDR1 KGHSH and CDR2 LQKENI. CDR3 protein: CASQPDNQPQHF. CDR3 DNA sequence: TGTGCCAGCCAACCGGATAATCAGCCCCAGCATTTT.

The J gene is TRBJ2-3, the V gene TRBV5-1, with D maybe TRBD2 (6 bases). The germline V and J ends were trimmed by 4 bases and 5 bases, with 20 bases remaining between them. The CDR3 runs to 16 residues. In germline, CDR1 is SGHRS, CDR2 YFSETQ. This CDR3 reads CASSPLAAQAVDTQYF. The CDR3 bases are TGCGCCAGCAGCCCTTTAGCGGCCCAGGCGGTAGATACGCAGTATTTT.

The chain joins TRBV28 to TRBJ1-4; 7 bases are shared with TRBD1. The CDR3 sequence is 14 residues long. Germline V gene data show CDR1 as MDHEN and CDR2 as SYDVKM. The ends lost 7 bases at V and 6 bases at J; junction bases unmatched: 8. CDR3 region: CASKPGQRHEKLFF. The CDR3 DNA follows: TGTGCCAGCAAACCGGGACAGCGTCATGAAAAACTGTTTTTT. The entire variable domain, with the rest obtained from reference TRBV28 and TRBJ1-4, is as follows: DVKVTQSSRYLVKRTGEKVFLECVQDMDHENMFWYRQDPGLGLRLIYFSYDVKMKEKGDIPEGYSVSREKKERFSLILESASTNQTSMYLCASKPGQRHEKLFFGSGTQLSVL.

The gene calls are TRBV27 and TRBJ2-5, with TRBD2 matching over 7 bases. The germline gives CDR1 MNHEY, CDR2 SMNVEV (reference sequence). After removal of 4 bases from V and 4 bases from J, the junction contained 6 bases not matched to a gene. This CDR3 has 14 residues. CDR3 coding DNA: TGTGCCAGCAGTTCCGGCTGGACTAGAGAGACCCAGTACTTC. Amino acids: CASSSGWTRETQYF.

The CDR3 loop reads CASSADVAGELFF. The CDR3 nucleotides are TGTGCCAGCAGCGCGGACGTGGCCGGGGAGCTGTTTTTT. This sequence joins TRBV9 and TRBJ2-2; no reliable D call. The CDR3 has 13 amino acids. The germline CDR1 and CDR2 sequences are SGDLS and YYNGEE. Trimming shortened V by 3 bases and J by 6 bases, and 9 bases separated the two germline ends.

This clone appeared a few times. This sequence joins TRBV10-3 and TRBJ1-1, with a weak D call TRBD1 (5 bases). V lost 7 bases to trimming and J lost 4 bases, with 19 bases between them. From germline, CDR1 is ENHRY and CDR2 SYGVKD. The CDR3 spans 15 residues. CDR3 DNA sequence: TGTGCCATCACGCAACATGGGAACGGGGGCACTGAAGCTTTCTTT. Its translation: CAITQHGNGGTEAFF.

This chain joins TRBV7-2 and TRBJ2-1; 8 bases are shared with TRBD2. The ends lost 0 bases at V and 4 bases at J; junction bases unmatched: 2. The CDR3 consists of 15 residues. Looked up from germline, CDR1 is SGHTA and CDR2 is FQGNSA. CDR3 nucleotide sequence: TGTGCCAGCAGCTTAGCGGGACTAGGATACAATGAGCAGTTCTTC. This codes for CASSLAGLGYNEQFF.

This clone was observed a few times. This sample also contains other DNA sequences that code for the same CDR3. The gene calls are TRBV5-1 and TRBJ2-1; 7 nucleotides match TRBD1. Trimming cost V 0 bases and J 3 bases; bases outside gene matches: 3. The CDR3 extends over 15 amino acids. Per the germline V gene, CDR1 is SGHRS and CDR2 is YFSETQ. The CDR3 loop is CASSLEQGLYNEQFF. The DNA of the CDR3 is TGCGCCAGCAGCTTGGAACAGGGGCTCTACAATGAGCAGTTCTTC.

V and J are TRBV6-5 and TRBJ2-7, with D possibly called TRBD1 or TRBD2 (5 bases each). Trimming pared 7 bases from V and 5 bases from J, leaving 12 bases between. Germline CDR1 and CDR2: MNHEY and SVGAGI. This CDR3 contains 12 residues. CDR3 nucleotides: TGTGCCAGCACCCTATGGGGACACGAGCAGTACTTC. Its translation is CASTLWGHEQYF.

The chain couples TRBV7-2 to TRBJ2-3; the D is unclear. From germline, CDR1 is SGHTA and CDR2 FQGNSA. This CDR3 has 13 residues. V was trimmed by 4 bases and J by 1 base, leaving 6 bases between them. The CDR3 DNA follows: TGTGCCAGCAGCTACGCCGGCACAGATACGCAGTATTTT. It encodes CASSYAGTDTQYF.

This chain links TRBV27 with TRBJ2-1; D may be TRBD1 (5 bases). V was shortened by 5 bases and J by 3 bases, with 11 bases between the two germline ends. The CDR3 loop spans 14 amino acids. Germline V gives CDR1 MNHEY, CDR2 SMNVEV (reference sequence). CDR3 sequence: CASSPSGIYNEQFF. In DNA form, the CDR3 reads TGTGCCAGCAGTCCTTCAGGGATCTACAATGAGCAGTTCTTC.

Concerning this clone: The junction does not match germline at one end; this may be a read error. The chain carries TRBV7-7 and TRBJ2-3; no clear D. The CDR3 contains 14 residues. CDR1 is SSHAT, CDR2 FNYEAQ, per germline (reference sequence). In DNA form, the CDR3 reads TGTGTCAGCAGCTTAGAGGTGGCGTCAGATACGCAGTATTTT. The encoded protein is CVSSLEVASDTQYF.